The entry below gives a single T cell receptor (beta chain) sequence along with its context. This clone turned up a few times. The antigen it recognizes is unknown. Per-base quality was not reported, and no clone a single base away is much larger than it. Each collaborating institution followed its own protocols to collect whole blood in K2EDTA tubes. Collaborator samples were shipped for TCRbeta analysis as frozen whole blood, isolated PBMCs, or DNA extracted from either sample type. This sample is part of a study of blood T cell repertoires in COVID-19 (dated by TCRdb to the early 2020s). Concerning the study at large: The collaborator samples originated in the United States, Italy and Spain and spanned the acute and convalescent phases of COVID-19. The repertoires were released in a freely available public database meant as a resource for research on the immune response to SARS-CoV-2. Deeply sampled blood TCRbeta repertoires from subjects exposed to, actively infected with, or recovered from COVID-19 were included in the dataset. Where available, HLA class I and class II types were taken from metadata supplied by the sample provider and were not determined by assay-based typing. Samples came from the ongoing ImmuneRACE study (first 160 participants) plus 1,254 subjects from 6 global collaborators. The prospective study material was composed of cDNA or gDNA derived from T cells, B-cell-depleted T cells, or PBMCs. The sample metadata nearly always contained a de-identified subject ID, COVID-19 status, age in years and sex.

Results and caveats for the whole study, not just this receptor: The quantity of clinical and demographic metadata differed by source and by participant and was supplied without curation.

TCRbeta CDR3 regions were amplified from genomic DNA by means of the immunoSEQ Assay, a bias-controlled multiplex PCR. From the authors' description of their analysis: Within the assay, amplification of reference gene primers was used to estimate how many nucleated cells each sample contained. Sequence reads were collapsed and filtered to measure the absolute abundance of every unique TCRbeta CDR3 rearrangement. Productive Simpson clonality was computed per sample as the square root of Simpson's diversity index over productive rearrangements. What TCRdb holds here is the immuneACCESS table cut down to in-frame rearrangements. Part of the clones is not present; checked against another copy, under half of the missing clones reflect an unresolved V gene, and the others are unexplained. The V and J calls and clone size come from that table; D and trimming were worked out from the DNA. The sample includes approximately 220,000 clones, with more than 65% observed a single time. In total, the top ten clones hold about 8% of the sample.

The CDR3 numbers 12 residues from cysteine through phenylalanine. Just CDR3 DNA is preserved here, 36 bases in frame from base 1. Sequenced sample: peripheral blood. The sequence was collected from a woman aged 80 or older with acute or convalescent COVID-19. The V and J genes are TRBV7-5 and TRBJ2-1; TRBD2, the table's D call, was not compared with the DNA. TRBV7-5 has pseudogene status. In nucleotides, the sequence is TGTGTCAGAAGCTTTAGTGACAATGAGCAGTTCTTC. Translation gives CVRSFSDNEQFF.